The clone carrying this T cell receptor beta chain was recorded many times. Its specificity is unknown. The source of the sample is a study of T cells after yellow fever vaccination. Template switching with 5'RACE generated the TCR cDNA and added a universal primer site and UMIs. A single record per CDR3 protein comes from TCRdb applying MiXCR to the 5' RACE reads. The sample has 100,000 to 150,000 distinct CDR3 sequences; 6.5% to 8% are singletons. V lost 3 bases to trimming and J lost 6 bases, with 15 bases between them. From germline, CDR1 is SGHTA and CDR2 FQGNSA. The CDR3 sequence is 15 residues long. Study outcomes and limitations: Across the CD4 and CD8 compartments, a small share of clonotypes was present in both.

The sequences come from CD4+ T cells sorted from PBMCs, collected about 10 days after the first yellow fever vaccination. The V call is TRBV7-2, the J call TRBJ2-1; D may be TRBD1 (5 bases). This receptor was taken from a man in his late teens or twenties who received the YFV17D yellow fever vaccine. DNA for the CDR3: TGTGCCAGCAGCTTCCTGGGGCGGCACACCAATGAGCAGTTCTTC. As protein: CASSFLGRHTNEQFF.